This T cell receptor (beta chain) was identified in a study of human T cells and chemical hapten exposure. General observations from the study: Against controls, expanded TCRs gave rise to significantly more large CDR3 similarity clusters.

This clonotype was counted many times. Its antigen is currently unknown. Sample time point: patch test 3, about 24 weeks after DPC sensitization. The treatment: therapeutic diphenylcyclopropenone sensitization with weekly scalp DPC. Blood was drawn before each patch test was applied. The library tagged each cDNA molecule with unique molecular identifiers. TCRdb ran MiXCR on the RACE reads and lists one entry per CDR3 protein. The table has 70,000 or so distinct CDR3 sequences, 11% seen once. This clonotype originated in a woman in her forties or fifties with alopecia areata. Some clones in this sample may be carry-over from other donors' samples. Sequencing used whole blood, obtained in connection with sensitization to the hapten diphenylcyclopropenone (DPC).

DNA of the CDR3: TGTGCCACTCTCAACAGGGGTGGCCTTACTGCGTATGGCTACACCTTC. Translation gives CATLNRGGLTAYGYTF. The chain has TRBV19 and TRBJ1-2; TRBD1 aligns across 7 bases. Germline V lookup: CDR1 LNHDA, CDR2 SQIVND (reference sequence). Germline trimming cut 10 bases from V and 5 bases from J; bases unmatched to any gene: 19. This CDR3 contains 16 residues.